Described below is a single T cell receptor beta chain sequence and its context. No antigen is known for it. V trimming: 3 bases; J trimming: 1 base; junction bases outside the gene matches: 10. CDR3 size: 18 residues. From germline, CDR1 is LGHNT and CDR2 FRNRAP. The data belong to a study of cytomegalovirus exposure and HLA in healthy donors. General study findings and limits: In vitro, a few CMV-associated chains proved specific for CMV antigens. Cytomegalovirus association was assigned to more than 150 TCR beta chains. According to a subsequent analysis, TCR clusters from the first cohort were inclined to appear together in the 120 validation repertoires.

This table comes from immunoSEQ multiplex PCR, and its TCRdb copy is limited to in-frame clones, with some not included. This sample has 150,000 to 200,000 clones, with about 83% found just once. Donors came from a validation cohort of 95 to 150 subjects, distinct from the first 666-subject cohort. The clonotype was recovered from a woman under 30 in good health and CMV-seronegative. The sequencing sample was made of PBMCs. This chain uses TRBV12-5 with TRBJ1-3; 9 positions match TRBD1. CDR3 nucleotide sequence: TGTGCTAGTGGTTTCCCCGTGGACAGGGGTTTTTCTGGAAACACCATATATTTT. Amino acids: CASGFPVDRGFSGNTIYF.